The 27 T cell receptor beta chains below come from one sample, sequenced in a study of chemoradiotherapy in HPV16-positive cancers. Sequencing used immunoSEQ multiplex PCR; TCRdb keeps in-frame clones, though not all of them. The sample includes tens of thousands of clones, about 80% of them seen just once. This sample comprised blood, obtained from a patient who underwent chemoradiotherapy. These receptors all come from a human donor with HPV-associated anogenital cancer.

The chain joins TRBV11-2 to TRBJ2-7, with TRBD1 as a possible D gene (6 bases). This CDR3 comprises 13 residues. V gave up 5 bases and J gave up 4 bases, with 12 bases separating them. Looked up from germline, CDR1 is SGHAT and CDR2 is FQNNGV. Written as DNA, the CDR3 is TGTGCCAGCAGCACCACAGGGAATTACGAGCAGTACTTC. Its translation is CASSTTGNYEQYF. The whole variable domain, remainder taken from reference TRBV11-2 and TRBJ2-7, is EAGVAQSPRYKIIEKRQSVAFWCNPISGHATLYWYQQILGQGPKLLIQFQNNGVVDDSQLPKDRFSAERLKGVDSTLKIQPAKLEDSAVYLCASSTTGNYEQYFGPGTRLTVT.

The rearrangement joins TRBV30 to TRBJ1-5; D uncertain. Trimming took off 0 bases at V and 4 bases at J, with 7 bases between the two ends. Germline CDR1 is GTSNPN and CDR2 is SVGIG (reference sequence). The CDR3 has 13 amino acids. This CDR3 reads CAWSVGKNQPQHF. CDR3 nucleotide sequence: TGTGCCTGGAGTGTAGGCAAAAATCAGCCCCAGCATTTT.

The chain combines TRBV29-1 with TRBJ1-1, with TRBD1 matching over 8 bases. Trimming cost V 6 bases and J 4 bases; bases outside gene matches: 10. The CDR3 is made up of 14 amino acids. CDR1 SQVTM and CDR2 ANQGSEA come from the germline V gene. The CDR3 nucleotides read TGCAGCGTCAAGTCAGGGGGCCGGTTCACTGAAGCTTTCTTT. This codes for CSVKSGGRFTEAFF.

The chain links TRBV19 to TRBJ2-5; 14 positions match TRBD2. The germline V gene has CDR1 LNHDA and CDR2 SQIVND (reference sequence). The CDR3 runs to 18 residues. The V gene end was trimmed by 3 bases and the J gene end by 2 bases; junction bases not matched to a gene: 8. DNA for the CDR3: TGTGCCAGTAGTATTCGTCGACTAGCGGGGGGGCCTCAAGAGACCCAGTACTTC. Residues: CASSIRRLAGGPQETQYF.

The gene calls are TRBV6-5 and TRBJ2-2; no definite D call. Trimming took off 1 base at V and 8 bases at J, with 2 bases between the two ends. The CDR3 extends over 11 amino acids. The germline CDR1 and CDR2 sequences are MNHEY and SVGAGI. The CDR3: CASSYLGELFF. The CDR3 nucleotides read TGTGCCAGCAGTTACTTGGGGGAGCTGTTTTTT.

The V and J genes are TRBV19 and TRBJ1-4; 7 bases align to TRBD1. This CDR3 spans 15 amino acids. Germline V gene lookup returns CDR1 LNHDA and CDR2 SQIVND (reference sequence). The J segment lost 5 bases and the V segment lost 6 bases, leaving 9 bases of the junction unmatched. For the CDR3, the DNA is TGTGCCAGTAGAAGGAGGGGACAGCCAAATGAAAAACTGTTTTTT. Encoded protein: CASRRRGQPNEKLFF.

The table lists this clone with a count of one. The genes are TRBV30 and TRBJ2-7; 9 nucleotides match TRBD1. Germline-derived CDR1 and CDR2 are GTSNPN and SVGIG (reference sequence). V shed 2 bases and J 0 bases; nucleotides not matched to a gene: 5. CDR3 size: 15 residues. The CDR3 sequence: CAWSSGTGSSYEQYF. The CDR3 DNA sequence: TGTGCCTGGAGTTCCGGGACAGGGAGCTCCTACGAGCAGTACTTC. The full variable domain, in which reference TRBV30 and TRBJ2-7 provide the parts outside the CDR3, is SQTIHQWPATLVQPVGSPLSLECTVEGTSNPNLYWYRQAAGRGLQLLFYSVGIGQISSEVPQNLSASRPQDRQFILSSKKLLLSDSGFYLCAWSSGTGSSYEQYFGPGTRLTVT.

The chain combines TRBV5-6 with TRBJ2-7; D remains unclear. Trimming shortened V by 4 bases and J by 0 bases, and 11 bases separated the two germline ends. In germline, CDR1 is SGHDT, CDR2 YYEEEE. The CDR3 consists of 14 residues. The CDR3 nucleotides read TGTGCCAGCAGCGTTCAAAGCCACTCCTACGAGCAGTACTTC. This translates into CASSVQSHSYEQYF.

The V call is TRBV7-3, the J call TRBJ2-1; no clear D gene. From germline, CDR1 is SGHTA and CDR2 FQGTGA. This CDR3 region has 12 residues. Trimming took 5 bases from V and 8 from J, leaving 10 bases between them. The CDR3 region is CASSLRSDEQFF. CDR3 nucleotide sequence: TGTGCCAGCAGCCTCCGTTCGGATGAGCAGTTCTTC.

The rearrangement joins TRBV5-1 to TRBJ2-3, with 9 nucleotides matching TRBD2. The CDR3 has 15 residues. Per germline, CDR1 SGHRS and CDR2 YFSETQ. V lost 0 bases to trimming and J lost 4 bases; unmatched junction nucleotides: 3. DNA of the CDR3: TGCGCCAGCAGCTTGGAAGCTAGCGGGGCAGATACGCAGTATTTT. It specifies CASSLEASGADTQYF.

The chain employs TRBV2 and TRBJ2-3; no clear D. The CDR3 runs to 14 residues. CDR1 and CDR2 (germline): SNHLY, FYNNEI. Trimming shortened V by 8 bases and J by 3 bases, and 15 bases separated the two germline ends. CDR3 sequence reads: CASVGVLATDTQYF. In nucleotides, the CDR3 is TGTGCCAGCGTTGGGGTGCTGGCGACAGATACGCAGTATTTT.

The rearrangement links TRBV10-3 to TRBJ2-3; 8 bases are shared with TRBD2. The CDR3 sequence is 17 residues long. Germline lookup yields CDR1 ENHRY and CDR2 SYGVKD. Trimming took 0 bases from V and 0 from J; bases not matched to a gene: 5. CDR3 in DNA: TGTGCCATCAGTGAGTCCGAGCGGGGGCTTAGCACAGATACGCAGTATTTT. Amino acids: CAISESERGLSTDTQYF.

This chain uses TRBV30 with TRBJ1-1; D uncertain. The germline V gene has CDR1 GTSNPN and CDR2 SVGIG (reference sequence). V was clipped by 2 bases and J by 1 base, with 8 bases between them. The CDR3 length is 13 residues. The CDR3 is CAWSTSGNTEAFF. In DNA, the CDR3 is TGTGCCTGGAGTACCTCAGGGAACACTGAAGCTTTCTTT.

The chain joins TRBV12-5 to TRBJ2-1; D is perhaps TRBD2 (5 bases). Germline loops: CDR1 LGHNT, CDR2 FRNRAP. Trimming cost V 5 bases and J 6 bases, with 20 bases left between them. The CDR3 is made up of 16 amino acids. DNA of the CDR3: TGTGCTAGTGGTCCACCCGGCGGGCAGGTCCCCAATGAGCAGTTCTTC. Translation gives CASGPPGGQVPNEQFF.

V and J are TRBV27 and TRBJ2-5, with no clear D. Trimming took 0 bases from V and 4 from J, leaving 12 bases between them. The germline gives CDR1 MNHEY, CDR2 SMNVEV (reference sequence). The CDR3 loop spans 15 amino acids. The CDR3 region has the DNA TGTGCCAGCAGTTTATCGTCCAGGCTGGGAGAGACCCAGTACTTC. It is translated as CASSLSSRLGETQYF.

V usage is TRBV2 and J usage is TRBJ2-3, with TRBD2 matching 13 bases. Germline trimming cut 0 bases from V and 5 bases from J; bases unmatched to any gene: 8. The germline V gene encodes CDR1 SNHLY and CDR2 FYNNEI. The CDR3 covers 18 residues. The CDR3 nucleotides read TGTGCCAGCAGTGAAGCCCAAGCGGGACTAGCGGGGTTAGATACGCAGTATTTT. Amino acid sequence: CASSEAQAGLAGLDTQYF.

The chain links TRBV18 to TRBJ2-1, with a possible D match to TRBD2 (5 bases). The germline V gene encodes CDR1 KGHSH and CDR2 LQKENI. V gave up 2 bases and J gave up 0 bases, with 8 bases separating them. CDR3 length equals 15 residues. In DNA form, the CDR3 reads TGTGCCAGCTCACCAACGAGGGACTCCTACAATGAGCAGTTCTTC. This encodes CASSPTRDSYNEQFF.

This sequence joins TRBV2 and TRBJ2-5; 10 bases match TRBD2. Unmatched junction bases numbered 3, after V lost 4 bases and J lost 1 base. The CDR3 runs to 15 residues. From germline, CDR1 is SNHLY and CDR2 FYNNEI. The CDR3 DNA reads TGTGCCAGCAGTGCGCTAGCGGGGGTCCAAGAGACCCAGTACTTC. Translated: CASSALAGVQETQYF.

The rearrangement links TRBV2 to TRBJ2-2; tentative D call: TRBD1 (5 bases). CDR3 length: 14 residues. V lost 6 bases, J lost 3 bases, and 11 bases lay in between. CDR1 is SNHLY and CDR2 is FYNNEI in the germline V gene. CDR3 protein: CASRIKGDTGELFF. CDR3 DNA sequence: TGTGCCAGCAGGATTAAAGGGGACACCGGGGAGCTGTTTTTT.

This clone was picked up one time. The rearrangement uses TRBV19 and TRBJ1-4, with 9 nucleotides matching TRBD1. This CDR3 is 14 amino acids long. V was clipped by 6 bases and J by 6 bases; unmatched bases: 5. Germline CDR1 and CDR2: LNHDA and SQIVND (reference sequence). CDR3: CASRHGQGYEKLFF. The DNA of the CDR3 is TGTGCCAGTAGGCACGGACAGGGGTATGAAAAACTGTTTTTT. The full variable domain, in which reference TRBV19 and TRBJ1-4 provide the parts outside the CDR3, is DGGITQSPKYLFRKEGQNVTLSCEQNLNHDAMYWYRQDPGQGLRLIYYSQIVNDFQKGDIAEGYSVSREKKESFPLTVTSAQKNPTAFYLCASRHGQGYEKLFFGSGTQLSVL.

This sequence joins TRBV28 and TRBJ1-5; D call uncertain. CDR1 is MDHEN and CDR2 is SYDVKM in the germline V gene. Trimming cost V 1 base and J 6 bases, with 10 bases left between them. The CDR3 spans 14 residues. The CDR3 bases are TGTGCCAGCAGTTTATACCTGGGTGGTCAGCCCCAGCATTTT. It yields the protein CASSLYLGGQPQHF.

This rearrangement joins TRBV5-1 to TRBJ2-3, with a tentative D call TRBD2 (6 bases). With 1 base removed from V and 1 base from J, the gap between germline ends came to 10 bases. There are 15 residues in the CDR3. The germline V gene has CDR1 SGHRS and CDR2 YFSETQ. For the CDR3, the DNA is TGCGCCAGCAGCTTGAGGACGGGGGGCACAGATACGCAGTATTTT. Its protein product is CASSLRTGGTDTQYF.

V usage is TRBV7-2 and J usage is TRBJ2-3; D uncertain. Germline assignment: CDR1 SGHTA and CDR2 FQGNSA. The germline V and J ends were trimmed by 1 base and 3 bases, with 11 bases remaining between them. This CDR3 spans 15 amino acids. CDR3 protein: CASSLVSVKTDTQYF. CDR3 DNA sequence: TGTGCCAGCAGCTTAGTTAGTGTAAAGACAGATACGCAGTATTTT.

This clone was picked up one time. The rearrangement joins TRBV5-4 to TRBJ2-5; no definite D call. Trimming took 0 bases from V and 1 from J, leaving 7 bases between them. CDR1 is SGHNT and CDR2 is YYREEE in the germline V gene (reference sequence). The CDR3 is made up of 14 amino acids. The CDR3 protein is CASSLVGTQETQYF. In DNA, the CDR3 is TGTGCCAGCAGCTTGGTGGGAACCCAAGAGACCCAGTACTTC.

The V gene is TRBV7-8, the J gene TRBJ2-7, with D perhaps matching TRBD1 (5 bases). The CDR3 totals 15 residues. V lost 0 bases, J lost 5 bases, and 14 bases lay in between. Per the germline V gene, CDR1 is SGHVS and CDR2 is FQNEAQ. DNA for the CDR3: TGTGCCAGCAGCTTAGCGTACCAGGGATCCGACGAGCAGTACTTC. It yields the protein CASSLAYQGSDEQYF.

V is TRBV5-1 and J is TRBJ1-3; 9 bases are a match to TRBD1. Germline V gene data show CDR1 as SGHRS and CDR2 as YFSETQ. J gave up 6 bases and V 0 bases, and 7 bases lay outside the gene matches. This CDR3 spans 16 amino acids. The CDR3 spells CASSLVMGQGENTIYF. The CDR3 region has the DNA TGCGCCAGCAGCTTGGTTATGGGACAGGGAGAAAACACCATATATTTT.

This CDR3 is CASSSQRDTQYF. CDR3 coding DNA: TGTGCCAGCAGTTCACAACGAGATACGCAGTATTTT. V usage is TRBV6-1 and J usage is TRBJ2-3; D remains unclear. The V gene lost 5 bases and the J gene lost 5 bases, with 8 bases spanning the gap. Looked up from germline, CDR1 is MNHNS and CDR2 is SASEGT. CDR3 length equals 12 residues.